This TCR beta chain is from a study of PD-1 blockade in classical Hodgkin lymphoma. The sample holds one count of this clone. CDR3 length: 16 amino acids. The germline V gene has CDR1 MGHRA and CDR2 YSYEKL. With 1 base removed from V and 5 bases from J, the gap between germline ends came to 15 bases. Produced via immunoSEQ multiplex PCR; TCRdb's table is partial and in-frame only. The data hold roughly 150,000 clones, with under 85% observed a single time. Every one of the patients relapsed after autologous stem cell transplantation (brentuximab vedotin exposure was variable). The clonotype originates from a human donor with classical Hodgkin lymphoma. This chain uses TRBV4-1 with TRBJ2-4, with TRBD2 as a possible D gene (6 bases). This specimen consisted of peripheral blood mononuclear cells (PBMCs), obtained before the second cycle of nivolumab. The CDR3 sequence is CASSQVSRDFQNIQYF. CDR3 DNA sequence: TGCGCCAGCAGCCAAGTATCACGGGACTTCCAAAACATTCAGTACTTC.